The following is a T cell receptor beta chain sequence with its context. This clone was counted between two and nine times. Its target antigen remains unknown. No per-base quality is available; no much larger clone lies one base away. The data derive from a study of shared clonotypes between healthy human individuals (TCRdb year 2020). As for the study more broadly: A couple of women and three men aged 18 to 49 years were included in the cohort. Libraries were prepared and TCR repertoires were sequenced by different laboratories using diverse techniques, in order to increase sequencing depth and limit assay-specific biases. For each donor, CD4 naive and CD4 memory were each given three plates, CD8 naive was given two plates, and CD8 memory was given one plate. Blood TCR repertoires of about five healthy adults were deeply sequenced to estimate repertoire size and the extent of clonotype sharing between individuals. Leukapheresis yielded between about 0.85 and 9.5 billion PBMCs per donor.

TCR CDR3 regions were amplified from genomic DNA by multiplex PCR using the deep immunoSEQ assay. Extracted genomic DNA from each cell subset was spread evenly across all wells of several immunoSEQ 96-well plates, with each plate serving as a replicate. For sorted subsets, about 210 ng of genomic DNA, equivalent to some 30,000 T cell genomes, went into each replicate PCR. Purified libraries were quantified with a Qubit 3.0 fluorometer, sized on a Bioanalyzer 2100, and re-quantified with the KAPA Library Quantification kit. Every immunoSEQ 96-well plate was sequenced on a dedicated single-read 150-cycle Illumina NextSeq 550 flow cell. Under the source paper's analysis protocol: Because only junctional sequences without quality scores were contained in the immunoSEQ output, filtering matching that applied to full-length reads could not be performed. To assign V/J genes and CDR3, sequences were annotated against IMGT germline references using PyIR, a Python wrapper for IgBLAST v1.9. Reads with weak V/J assignments (E-value above 1e-6), missing CDR3, stop codons, out-of-frame junctions, or ambiguous translated residues were removed. V3J clonotypes were defined as sequences sharing an identical inferred V gene, J gene, and CDR3 amino acid sequence. To compute the percentage overlap between repertoires, the number of shared unique clonotypes was divided by the size of the smaller repertoire. Repertoire richness was assessed with RTK rarefaction, the Chao1 estimator, and Recon v2.1 estimates of unobserved clonotypes. Generation probabilities for all TCRbeta clonotypes obtained by the gDNA method from a handful of donors were computed using OLGA. TCRdb re-hosts the immuneACCESS table, in-frame sequences only. Its copies lack some clones; in the studies checked, an unresolved V gene accounts for under half of them, and the cause for the rest is not known. V, J and clone size reflect that table, while D and trimming were determined from the DNA. This sample is represented by about 2.3 million clones; 85% to 95% of them were singletons. The ten largest account for 0.3% to 0.45% of the sample.

What the research found in general, with its limitations: Sampling was restricted to blood, and TCR repertoires in tissue are likely to differ from TCR repertoires in blood. Pairwise subsampling indicated that sequencing depth was expected to affect the degree of clonotype sharing among donors. Compared with non-shared clonotypes, clonotypes shared by all four sorted-subset donors had higher generation probabilities. Rarefaction of sorted-subset datasets indicated incomplete sequencing despite the large sequencing depth. The small number of donors limited the genetic and exposure-history diversity represented. Larger estimated clonotype richness was generally found for naive subsets than for memory subsets. Across four donors, around 5.4% of naive CD4, around 3.3% of naive CD8, 2% to 2.5% of memory CD4, and under 0.45% of memory CD8 clonotypes were shared.

The CDR3 measures 13 amino acids from cysteine to phenylalanine. The kept DNA is CDR3 alone, 39 bases in frame from the first base. The donors were healthy, HIV-negative adults with no recently reported acute infections or vaccinations. Only Caucasian adults living in Nashville, Tennessee, USA were represented among the donors. CD4+ T cells were enriched through magnetic negative selection, after which naive cells were positively selected on CD45RA and the remaining negative fraction served as the memory subset. Blood was collected by leukapheresis, and PBMCs were isolated by Ficoll-Histopaque density gradient centrifugation and then cryopreserved in liquid nitrogen vapor phase. Analytical flow cytometry was used to check the purity and quantity of each magnetically sorted T cell population. From each sorted fraction, genomic DNA was isolated and quantified by UV absorbance on a Nanodrop 2000c.

The chain links TRBV1 with TRBJ1-1. TRBV1 is termed a pseudogene. The source is a man aged 18 to 30 in good health. Some clones in this sample may be carry-over from other donors' samples. The sequenced material came from naive CD4+ T cells from PBMCs. The cell subset or site label here, explained by the study, means: CD45RA+ positively selected. CDR3 sequence: CTSSQVENTEAFF. The DNA is TGCACCAGCAGCCAAGTGGAGAACACTGAAGCTTTCTTT.